This TCR beta chain was documented in a study of blood T cell repertoires in COVID-19. Study details: PBMCs, B-cell-depleted T cells, or T cells were the source of the cDNA or gDNA that made up the material.

The repertoire was sequenced with immunoSEQ multiplex PCR; TCRdb's copy has only in-frame clones and lacks some. The sample shows a few hundred thousand clones, more than 90% of them seen only once. This CDR3 region has 16 residues. The V gene lost 6 bases and the J gene lost 0 bases, with 14 bases spanning the gap. Per germline, CDR1 KGHDR and CDR2 SFDVKD. Sequenced sample: peripheral blood. The source of this sequence is a person aged 18 to 29 with COVID-19, enrolled during active disease. The chain couples TRBV24-1 to TRBJ2-1, with a possible D match to TRBD2 (5 bases). CDR3 coding DNA: TGTGCCACCAGTCTGTCCGGGGTAAGCTCCTACAATGAGCAGTTCTTC. This gives the protein CATSLSGVSSYNEQFF.